This T cell receptor beta chain was captured by sequencing in a study of OX40 agonist ivuxolimab in advanced cancers. Study background: Ivuxolimab was delivered to patients intravenously every 2 weeks at doses spanning 0.01 to 10 mg/kg.

The CDR3 is 20 residues long. The germline V gene has CDR1 MNHNS and CDR2 SASEGT. The V end lost 0 bases, the J end lost 1 base, and 22 bases lay between the germline ends. Repertoires were generated with immunoSEQ multiplex PCR, while TCRdb's copy carries only in-frame clones and drops some. The sample includes 25,000 to 35,000 clones, about 81% of them seen just once. The study's findings and limits: The study observed clonal expansion of CD4+ and CD8+ blood T cells by week 6 at 0.1 to 3.0 mg/kg. On average, a greater number of expanded clones characterised CD8+ T cells relative to CD4+.

Regarding this clone: Its antigen is not identified.

The specimen was CD4+ or CD8+ T cells sorted from blood, collected in a trial of the OX40 agonist ivuxolimab. The sequence came from an adult with an advanced solid tumor such as melanoma, head and neck, liver or kidney cancer. The V call is TRBV6-1, the J call TRBJ1-5; D is possibly TRBD1 (6 bases). The CDR3 spells CASSEARDRRTYISNQPQHF. CDR3 nucleotide sequence: TGTGCCAGCAGTGAAGCGCGTGACAGGCGGACCTATATAAGCAATCAGCCCCAGCATTTT.